The 31 T cell receptor beta chains below were found in one sample sequenced in a study of T cells in Graves' hyperthyroidism and ophthalmopathy. RNA transcripts yielded amplified TCR beta CDR3 regions. TCR CDR3 underwent first-round RT-PCR with the HTBI primer set. Using its own MiXCR run on the multiplex PCR reads, TCRdb lists one record per CDR3 protein. The sample lists more than 650,000 distinct CDR3 sequences, around 15% occurring once. Specimen: blood. The receptors derive from a woman younger than 35 with Graves' hyperthyroidism.

This clonotype has a count of ten or more. The gene calls are TRBV12-3 or TRBV12-4 and TRBJ2-2; a possible D gene is TRBD1 (5 bases). The V and J ends lost 3 bases and 7 bases respectively, with 6 bases between them. CDR3 length equals 12 residues. DNA of the CDR3: TGTGCCAGCAGTTTCAGGGTCGGGGAGCTGTTTTTT. Its protein product is CASSFRVGELFF.

This clonotype came up many times. Here the CDR3 reads CASSFAGRTEAFF. The CDR3 nucleotides read TGTGCCAGCAGTTTTGCGGGCCGCACTGAAGCTTTCTTT. The chain has TRBV12-3 or TRBV12-4 and TRBJ1-1; D gene unclear. The germline V and J ends were trimmed by 3 bases and 4 bases, with 9 bases remaining between them. The length of the CDR3 is 13 residues.

The V and J genes are TRBV14 and TRBJ2-7; 7 bases are a match to TRBD2. Germline lookup yields CDR1 SGHDN and CDR2 FVKESK. The CDR3 spans 14 residues. With 4 bases clipped from V and 4 bases from J, the junction kept 7 bases outside the gene matches. CDR3 in amino acids: CASSPGGKEYEQYF. The CDR3 nucleotides read TGTGCCAGCAGCCCGGGGGGTAAAGAGTACGAGCAGTACTTC. The full variable domain, its missing parts supplied by reference TRBV14 and TRBJ2-7, is EAGVTQFPSHSVIEKGQTVTLRCDPISGHDNLYWYRRVMGKEIKFLLHFVKESKQDESGMPNNRFLAERTGGTYSTLKVQPAELEDSGVYFCASSPGGKEYEQYFGPGTRLTVT.

This clonotype was seen ten or more times. The chain combines TRBV18 with TRBJ2-7; no definite D call. This CDR3 comprises 14 residues. Trimming took off 0 bases at V and 5 bases at J, with 11 bases between the two ends. Germline loops: CDR1 KGHSH, CDR2 LQKENI. For the CDR3, the DNA is TGTGCCAGCTCACCACCAATGGGGTTCAACGAGCAGTACTTC. Its protein product is CASSPPMGFNEQYF.

The chain has TRBV12-3 or TRBV12-4 and TRBJ2-3, with 10 bases identical to TRBD2. CDR3 length equals 15 residues. V gave up 6 bases and J gave up 4 bases; unmatched junction bases: 7. CDR3 residues: CASRPSGSGADTQYF. CDR3 in DNA: TGTGCCAGCAGACCTAGCGGGAGTGGGGCAGATACGCAGTATTTT.

This clonotype showed up many times. One end of the junction varies from germline; a read error may be responsible. This chain uses TRBV7-9 with TRBJ2-1; the match to TRBD2 covers 7 bases. Germline V lookup: CDR1 SEHNR, CDR2 FQNEAQ (reference sequence). This CDR3 is 19 amino acids long. In DNA, the CDR3 is TGTGCCAGCAGCCCCACACCTAGCGGCCCCCAGAGCTCCTACAATGAGCATTTCTTC. Its protein is CASSPTPSGPQSSYNEHFF.

V gene TRBV7-2 combines with J gene TRBJ1-5, with D perhaps TRBD1 (5 bases). The V gene's germline CDR1 is SGHTA and CDR2 FQGNSA. CDR3 length equals 12 residues. V dropped 5 bases and J dropped 5 bases, with 7 bases sitting between them. CDR3 nucleotide sequence: TGTGCCAGCAGCGGCAGGGATCAGCCCCAGCATTTT. It is translated as CASSGRDQPQHF.

J is TRBJ2-3 and V is TRBV20-1; D is possibly TRBD1 or TRBD2 (5 bases each). From germline, CDR1 is DFQATT and CDR2 SNEGSKA (reference sequence). Between the trimmed V and J ends, which lost 3 bases and 6 bases, there was a span of 16 bases. The CDR3 has 14 amino acids. CDR3: CSASTPGAADTQYF. The CDR3 nucleotides read TGCAGTGCTAGTACCCCCGGGGCCGCGGATACGCAGTATTTT.

A few counts support this clonotype. This chain connects TRBV4-3 to TRBJ2-1; D may correspond to TRBD1 or TRBD2 (5 bases each). In germline, CDR1 is LGHNA, CDR2 YSLEER. Trimming took off 0 bases at V and 8 bases at J, with 17 bases between the two ends. CDR3 length: 16 residues. CDR3 coding DNA: TGCGCCAGCAGCCAAGAAATGGCAGGCCGAGGGGATGAGCAGTTCTTC. This gives the protein CASSQEMAGRGDEQFF.

Of note for this clonotype: A single base separates this from a much larger clone, so it may be a read error. The chain combines TRBV28 with TRBJ1-1; 8 bases are a match to TRBD1. With V trimmed by 6 bases and J by 6 bases, 6 bases remained unmatched. The CDR3 loop spans 13 amino acids. The germline V gene has CDR1 MDHEN and CDR2 SYDVKM. The CDR3 reads CASSLQGVPEAFF. The CDR3 DNA is TGTGCCAGCAGCCTACAGGGGGTCCCTGAAGCTTTCTTT. The full variable domain, rest sourced from reference TRBV28 and TRBJ1-1, is DVKVTQSSRYLVKRTGEKVFLECVQDMDHENMFWYRQDPGLGLRLIYFSYDVKMKEKGDIPEGYSVSREKKERFSLILESASTNQTSMYLCASSLQGVPEAFFGQGTRLTVV.

The sample holds a few counts of this clonotype. This chain uses TRBV12-3 or TRBV12-4 with TRBJ1-1; a weak D match, TRBD1 (5 bases). V was clipped by 3 bases and J by 8 bases, with 10 bases between them. The CDR3 extends over 12 amino acids. CDR3 sequence: CASSFGRVEAFF. The CDR3 region has the DNA TGTGCCAGCAGTTTTGGCAGGGTGGAAGCTTTCTTT.

This clonotype was recorded many times. The J gene is TRBJ2-1, the V gene TRBV6-2 or TRBV6-3; D is possibly TRBD2 (6 bases). The CDR3 is made up of 12 amino acids. CDR1 MNHEY and CDR2 SVGEGT come from the germline V gene. V lost 2 bases, J lost 9 bases, and 8 bases lay in between. The CDR3 DNA reads TGTGCCAGCAGTTACGGGGGGAGTGAGCAGTTCTTC. This translates into CASSYGGSEQFF.

The chain links TRBV15 to TRBJ2-5; the match to TRBD1 covers 8 bases. Germline V gene sequence: CDR1 LNHNV, CDR2 YYDKDF (reference sequence). J was trimmed by 0 bases and V by 3 bases; bases with no gene match: 0. This CDR3 comprises 14 residues. CDR3 amino acids: CATSRGQDQETQYF. CDR3 nucleotide sequence: TGTGCCACCAGCAGGGGACAGGACCAAGAGACCCAGTACTTC.

This clonotype occurred a few times. This rearrangement joins TRBV30 to TRBJ1-5, with a weak D call TRBD1 (5 bases). Deletions cut 3 bases from V and 2 bases from J, with 17 bases between. Per the germline V gene, CDR1 is GTSNPN and CDR2 is SVGIG (reference sequence). This CDR3 is 16 amino acids long. CDR3 in DNA: TGTGCCTGGAGCGGTCGGTCGGGGACGGGCAATCAGCCCCAGCATTTT. The encoded protein is CAWSGRSGTGNQPQHF. Together with reference TRBV30 and TRBJ1-5, the CDR3 gives the full variable domain: SQTIHQWPATLVQPVGSPLSLECTVEGTSNPNLYWYRQAAGRGLQLLFYSVGIGQISSEVPQNLSASRPQDRQFILSSKKLLLSDSGFYLCAWSGRSGTGNQPQHFGDGTRLSIL.

This clonotype was seen more than once but under ten times. V is TRBV9 and J is TRBJ2-5, with D possibly TRBD2 on 6 matching bases. The germline gives CDR1 SGDLS, CDR2 YYNGEE. Trimming shortened V by 4 bases and J by 2 bases, and 15 bases separated the two germline ends. This CDR3 comprises 15 residues. Here the CDR3 reads CASSPTLATQETQYF. The CDR3 DNA is TGTGCCAGCAGCCCTACCCTAGCGACACAAGAGACCCAGTACTTC.

This clonotype has just a few counts. This sequence joins TRBV5-6 and TRBJ1-6, with TRBD1 as a possible D gene (6 bases). V was trimmed by 0 bases and J by 8 bases, leaving 12 bases between them. Germline CDR1 reads SGHDT; CDR2 reads YYEEEE. The CDR3 runs 15 residues. The CDR3 reads CASSLAAGDYSPLHF. DNA for the CDR3: TGTGCCAGCAGCTTGGCGGCAGGGGATTATTCACCCCTCCACTTT.

V usage is TRBV4-3 and J usage is TRBJ2-5; 11 bases line up with TRBD2. The germline V gene encodes CDR1 LGHNA and CDR2 YSLEER. Germline trimming cut 1 base from V and 0 bases from J; bases unmatched to any gene: 10. CDR3 length: 19 residues. This CDR3 is CASSQGPTSGSTYQETQYF. The CDR3 nucleotides read TGCGCCAGCAGCCAAGGGCCCACTAGCGGGAGTACGTACCAAGAGACCCAGTACTTC.

This clonotype was seen a handful of times. DNA of the CDR3: TGCGCCAGCAGTGAGTTTAGAGACCCAGCCTACGAGCAGTACTTC. Encoded protein: CASSEFRDPAYEQYF. The rearrangement joins TRBV10-2 to TRBJ2-7, with D unclear. The CDR3 is 15 residues long. Germline assignment: CDR1 WSHSY and CDR2 SAAADI. V gave up 1 base and J gave up 2 bases, with 12 bases separating them.

This clonotype was counted ten times or more. The genes are TRBV7-9 and TRBJ2-7; D is unclear. Germline assignment: CDR1 SEHNR and CDR2 FQNEAQ (reference sequence). V dropped 1 base and J dropped 5 bases, with 9 bases sitting between them. This CDR3 comprises 13 residues. The CDR3 nucleotides read TGTGCCAGCAGCTTAGTAGGGTCCCACGAGCAGTACTTC. This translates into CASSLVGSHEQYF.

This clonotype has a count of ten or more. V and J are TRBV28 and TRBJ1-5; no reliable D call. V was clipped by 6 bases and J by 0 bases, with 6 bases between them. From germline, CDR1 is MDHEN and CDR2 SYDVKM. The CDR3 runs 13 residues. CDR3 DNA: TGTGCCAGCAGGCAGTATAGCAATCAGCCCCAGCATTTT. Translating it yields CASRQYSNQPQHF.

The rearrangement joins TRBV20-1 to TRBJ1-2; 7 bases match TRBD1. Trimming removed 2 bases from V and 6 bases from J; junction bases left unmatched: 9. This CDR3 has 14 amino acids. CDR1 and CDR2 (germline): DFQATT, SNEGSKA (reference sequence). The CDR3 is CSARNRGVEHGYTF. The CDR3 coding sequence is TGCAGTGCTAGAAACAGGGGAGTCGAGCATGGCTACACCTTC.

In its sample, this clonotype was seen a few times. J is TRBJ2-2 and V is TRBV5-1; 9 bases map to TRBD1. The germline V gene encodes CDR1 SGHRS and CDR2 YFSETQ. The J segment lost 3 bases and the V segment lost 4 bases, leaving 4 bases of the junction unmatched. This CDR3 comprises 15 residues. The CDR3 nucleotides read TGCGCCAGCAGCCTCTGGGACAGGGACACCGGGGAGCTGTTTTTT. This gives the protein CASSLWDRDTGELFF. The variable domain in full, with the rest retrieved from reference TRBV5-1 and TRBJ2-2, is KAGVTQTPRYLIKTRGQQVTLSCSPISGHRSVSWYQQTPGQGLQFLFEYFSETQRNKGNFPGRFSGRQFSNSRSEMNVSTLELGDSALYLCASSLWDRDTGELFFGEGSRLTVL.

This clonotype showed up just a few times. J is TRBJ1-5 and V is TRBV6-1; no definite D call. CDR3 size: 15 residues. Germline CDR1 MNHNS, CDR2 SASEGT. Trimming removed 0 bases at V and 2 bases at J, with 8 bases between. CDR3 region: CASSEAPRRNQPQHF. CDR3 DNA: TGTGCCAGCAGTGAAGCGCCCCGCCGCAATCAGCCCCAGCATTTT.

This clonotype has at least ten counts. The CDR3 loop reads CASSNREKTEAFF. The CDR3 region has the DNA TGTGCCAGTAGTAACAGGGAGAAGACTGAAGCTTTCTTT. V and J are TRBV19 and TRBJ1-1; weak D call: TRBD1 (6 bases). The CDR3 runs to 13 residues. V lost 4 bases to trimming and J lost 5 bases, with 11 bases between them. Germline assignment: CDR1 LNHDA and CDR2 SQIVND (reference sequence).

This sequence joins TRBV18 and TRBJ1-3; a weak D match, TRBD1 (5 bases). Germline V lookup: CDR1 KGHSH, CDR2 LQKENI. This CDR3 is 17 amino acids long. V was trimmed by 1 base and J by 2 bases, leaving 15 bases between them. CDR3 sequence (DNA): TGTGCCAGCTCACCACGGGTGACGGGGGGAACTGGAAACACCATATATTTT. Translated, it gives CASSPRVTGGTGNTIYF.

This clonotype was seen at least ten times. V and J are TRBV27 and TRBJ1-1, with D unclear. Trimming stripped 0 bases from V and 6 bases from J, with 8 bases between. Per germline, CDR1 MNHEY and CDR2 SMNVEV (reference sequence). The CDR3 consists of 13 residues. CDR3: CASSLSTAAEAFF. CDR3 bases: TGTGCCAGCAGTTTATCGACCGCTGCTGAAGCTTTCTTT.

This clonotype occurred many times. V gene TRBV2 combines with J gene TRBJ1-1; TRBD1 agrees at 8 bases. Losses at the gene ends were 5 bases for V and 1 base for J; bases not matched to a gene: 6. Per the germline V gene, CDR1 is SNHLY and CDR2 is FYNNEI. CDR3 length: 15 amino acids. The CDR3 loop reads CASSWDRTSNTEAFF. CDR3 in DNA: TGTGCCAGCAGTTGGGACAGGACTTCGAACACTGAAGCTTTCTTT.

This clonotype has at least ten counts. The chain is built from TRBV7-9 and TRBJ1-1; D uncertain. CDR1 SEHNR and CDR2 FQNEAQ come from the germline V gene (reference sequence). V was shortened by 2 bases and J by 2 bases, with 3 bases between the two germline ends. The CDR3 extends over 12 amino acids. The CDR3 protein is CASSLYNTEAFF. CDR3 nucleotides: TGTGCCAGCAGCTTATATAACACTGAAGCTTTCTTT.

This clonotype was detected many times. The chain couples TRBV7-9 to TRBJ2-3; D is unclear. V shed 5 bases and J shed 4 bases, with 7 bases lying between them. Germline CDR1 and CDR2: SEHNR and FQNEAQ (reference sequence). CDR3 length: 12 amino acids. The DNA of the CDR3 is TGTGCCAGCAGCGGCGAGGCAGATACGCAGTATTTT. Translating it yields CASSGEADTQYF.

The chain joins TRBV14 to TRBJ2-4; D remains ambiguous. The V end was cut by 2 bases, the J end by 8 bases, with 10 bases between. Germline assignment: CDR1 SGHDN and CDR2 FVKESK. This CDR3 region has 13 residues. The CDR3 loop reads CASSQIGNDIQYF. The CDR3 coding sequence is TGTGCCAGCAGCCAAATAGGGAATGACATTCAGTACTTC.

This clonotype was observed many times. The CDR3 region is CASSRYGVVETQYF. The CDR3 DNA reads as TGCGCCAGCAGCCGCTACGGAGTTGTGGAGACCCAGTACTTC. This chain joins TRBV5-1 and TRBJ2-5; D remains ambiguous. V was cut by 4 bases and J by 5 bases, with 15 bases left in between. There are 14 residues in the CDR3. Germline V gene sequence: CDR1 SGHRS, CDR2 YFSETQ.